This is a list of T cell receptor beta chains from one sample in a study of T cell responses to AZD1222 COVID-19 vaccine. Clones were sequenced by immunoSEQ multiplex PCR, and TCRdb holds only the in-frame ones, with some missing. This sample carries some 130,000 clones, about nine tenths of them seen once, and the ten largest clones take roughly 2%. Sample: peripheral blood, taken 28 days after the second AZD1222 dose. These receptors all stem from an adult who received the AZD1222 COVID-19 vaccine. Each CDR3 is given with its conserved first and last residue. Clone size is given for some rows only: seen once, a few or many times, or a class if the clone is expanded.

abundance: once; v_gene: TRBV9; CDR3aa: CASSRTTNTGELFF
abundance: .; v_gene: TRBV5-1; CDR3aa: CASSLASAGGRTDTQYF
abundance: .; v_gene: TRBV6-5; CDR3aa: CASSYGIANEKLFF
abundance: .; v_gene: TRBV5-6; CDR3aa: CASSLARDGYTF
abundance: .; v_gene: TRBV5-1; CDR3aa: CASSLVGVNTEAFF
abundance: .; v_gene: TRBV6-2/TRBV6-3; CDR3aa: CASSYVGVTNEKLFF
abundance: .; v_gene: TRBV5-8; CDR3aa: CASSQWVGEFTEAFF
abundance: .; v_gene: TRBV12-3/TRBV12-4; CDR3aa: CASRTGRHQPQHF
abundance: .; v_gene: TRBV4-3; CDR3aa: CASSQDRFSSYNEQFF
abundance: .; v_gene: TRBV6-5; CDR3aa: CASRGTGEQPQHF
abundance: .; v_gene: TRBV4-3; CDR3aa: CASSQGFSGIYNEQFF
abundance: .; v_gene: TRBV19; CDR3aa: CASTLGSTGELFF
abundance: once; v_gene: TRBV5-1; CDR3aa: CASSLIALGTDTQYF
abundance: .; v_gene: TRBV5-1; CDR3aa: CASSLVAEYNEQFF
abundance: .; v_gene: TRBV13; CDR3aa: CASSHTLGGLNEQYF
abundance: .; v_gene: TRBV5-6; CDR3aa: CASSLKADGLDNQPQHF
abundance: .; v_gene: TRBV27; CDR3aa: CASSSGSTGHGEKLFF
abundance: .; v_gene: TRBV9; CDR3aa: CASSVVGQGARAFF
abundance: .; v_gene: TRBV4-1; CDR3aa: CASSQDISYEQYF
abundance: .; v_gene: TRBV12-3/TRBV12-4; CDR3aa: CASTRDRVGIQYF
abundance: .; v_gene: TRBV29-1; CDR3aa: CSVDRGRNTEAFF
abundance: few; v_gene: TRBV11-2; CDR3aa: CASSRGGLAPYNEQFF
abundance: .; v_gene: TRBV7-9; CDR3aa: CASSTRQGSTEAFF
abundance: .; v_gene: TRBV16; CDR3aa: CASSQWTPGNTEAFF
abundance: .; v_gene: TRBV5-1; CDR3aa: CAPVYSQHF
abundance: .; v_gene: TRBV18; CDR3aa: CASSPPGNTEAFF
abundance: once; v_gene: TRBV5-1; CDR3aa: CASSLVIIGLANEQFF
abundance: .; v_gene: TRBV6-1; CDR3aa: CASSETGTNEKLFF
abundance: .; v_gene: TRBV10-3; CDR3aa: CAISESQQGRVQHF